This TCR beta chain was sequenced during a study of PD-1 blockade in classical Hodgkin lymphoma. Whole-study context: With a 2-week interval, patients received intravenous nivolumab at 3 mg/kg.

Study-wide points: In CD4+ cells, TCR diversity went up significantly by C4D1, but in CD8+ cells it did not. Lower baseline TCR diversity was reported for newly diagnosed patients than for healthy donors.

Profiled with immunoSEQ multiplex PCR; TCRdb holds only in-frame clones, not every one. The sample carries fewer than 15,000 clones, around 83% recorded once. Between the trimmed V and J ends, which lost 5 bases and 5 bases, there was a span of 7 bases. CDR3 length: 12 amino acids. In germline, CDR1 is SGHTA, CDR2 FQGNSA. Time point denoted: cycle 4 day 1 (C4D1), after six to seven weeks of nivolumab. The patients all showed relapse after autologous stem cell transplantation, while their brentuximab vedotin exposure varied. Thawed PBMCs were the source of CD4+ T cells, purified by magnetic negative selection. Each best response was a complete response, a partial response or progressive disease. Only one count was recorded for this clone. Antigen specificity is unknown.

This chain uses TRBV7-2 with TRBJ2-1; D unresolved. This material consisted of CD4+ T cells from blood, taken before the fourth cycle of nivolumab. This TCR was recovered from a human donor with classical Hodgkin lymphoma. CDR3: CASSDWNNEQFF. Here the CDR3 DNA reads TGTGCCAGCAGCGACTGGAACAATGAGCAGTTCTTC.